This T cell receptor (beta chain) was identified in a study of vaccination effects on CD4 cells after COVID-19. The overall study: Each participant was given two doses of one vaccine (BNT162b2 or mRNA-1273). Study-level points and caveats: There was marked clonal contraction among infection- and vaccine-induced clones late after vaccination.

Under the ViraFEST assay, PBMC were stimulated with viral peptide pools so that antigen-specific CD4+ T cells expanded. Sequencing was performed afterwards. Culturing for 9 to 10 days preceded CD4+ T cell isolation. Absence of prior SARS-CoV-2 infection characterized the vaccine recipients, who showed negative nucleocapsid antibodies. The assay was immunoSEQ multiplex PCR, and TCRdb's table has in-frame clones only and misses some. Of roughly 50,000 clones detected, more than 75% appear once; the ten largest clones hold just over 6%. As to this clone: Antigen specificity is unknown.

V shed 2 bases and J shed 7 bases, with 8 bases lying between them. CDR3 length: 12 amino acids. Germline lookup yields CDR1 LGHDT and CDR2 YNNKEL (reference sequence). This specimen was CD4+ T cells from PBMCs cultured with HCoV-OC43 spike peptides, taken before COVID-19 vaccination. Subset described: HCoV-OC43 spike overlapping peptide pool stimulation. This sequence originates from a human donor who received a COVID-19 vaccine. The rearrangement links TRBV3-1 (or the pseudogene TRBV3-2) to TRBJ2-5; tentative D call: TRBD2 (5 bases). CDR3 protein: CASSQSAGTQYF. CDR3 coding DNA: TGTGCCAGCAGCCAATCTGCGGGGACCCAGTACTTC.